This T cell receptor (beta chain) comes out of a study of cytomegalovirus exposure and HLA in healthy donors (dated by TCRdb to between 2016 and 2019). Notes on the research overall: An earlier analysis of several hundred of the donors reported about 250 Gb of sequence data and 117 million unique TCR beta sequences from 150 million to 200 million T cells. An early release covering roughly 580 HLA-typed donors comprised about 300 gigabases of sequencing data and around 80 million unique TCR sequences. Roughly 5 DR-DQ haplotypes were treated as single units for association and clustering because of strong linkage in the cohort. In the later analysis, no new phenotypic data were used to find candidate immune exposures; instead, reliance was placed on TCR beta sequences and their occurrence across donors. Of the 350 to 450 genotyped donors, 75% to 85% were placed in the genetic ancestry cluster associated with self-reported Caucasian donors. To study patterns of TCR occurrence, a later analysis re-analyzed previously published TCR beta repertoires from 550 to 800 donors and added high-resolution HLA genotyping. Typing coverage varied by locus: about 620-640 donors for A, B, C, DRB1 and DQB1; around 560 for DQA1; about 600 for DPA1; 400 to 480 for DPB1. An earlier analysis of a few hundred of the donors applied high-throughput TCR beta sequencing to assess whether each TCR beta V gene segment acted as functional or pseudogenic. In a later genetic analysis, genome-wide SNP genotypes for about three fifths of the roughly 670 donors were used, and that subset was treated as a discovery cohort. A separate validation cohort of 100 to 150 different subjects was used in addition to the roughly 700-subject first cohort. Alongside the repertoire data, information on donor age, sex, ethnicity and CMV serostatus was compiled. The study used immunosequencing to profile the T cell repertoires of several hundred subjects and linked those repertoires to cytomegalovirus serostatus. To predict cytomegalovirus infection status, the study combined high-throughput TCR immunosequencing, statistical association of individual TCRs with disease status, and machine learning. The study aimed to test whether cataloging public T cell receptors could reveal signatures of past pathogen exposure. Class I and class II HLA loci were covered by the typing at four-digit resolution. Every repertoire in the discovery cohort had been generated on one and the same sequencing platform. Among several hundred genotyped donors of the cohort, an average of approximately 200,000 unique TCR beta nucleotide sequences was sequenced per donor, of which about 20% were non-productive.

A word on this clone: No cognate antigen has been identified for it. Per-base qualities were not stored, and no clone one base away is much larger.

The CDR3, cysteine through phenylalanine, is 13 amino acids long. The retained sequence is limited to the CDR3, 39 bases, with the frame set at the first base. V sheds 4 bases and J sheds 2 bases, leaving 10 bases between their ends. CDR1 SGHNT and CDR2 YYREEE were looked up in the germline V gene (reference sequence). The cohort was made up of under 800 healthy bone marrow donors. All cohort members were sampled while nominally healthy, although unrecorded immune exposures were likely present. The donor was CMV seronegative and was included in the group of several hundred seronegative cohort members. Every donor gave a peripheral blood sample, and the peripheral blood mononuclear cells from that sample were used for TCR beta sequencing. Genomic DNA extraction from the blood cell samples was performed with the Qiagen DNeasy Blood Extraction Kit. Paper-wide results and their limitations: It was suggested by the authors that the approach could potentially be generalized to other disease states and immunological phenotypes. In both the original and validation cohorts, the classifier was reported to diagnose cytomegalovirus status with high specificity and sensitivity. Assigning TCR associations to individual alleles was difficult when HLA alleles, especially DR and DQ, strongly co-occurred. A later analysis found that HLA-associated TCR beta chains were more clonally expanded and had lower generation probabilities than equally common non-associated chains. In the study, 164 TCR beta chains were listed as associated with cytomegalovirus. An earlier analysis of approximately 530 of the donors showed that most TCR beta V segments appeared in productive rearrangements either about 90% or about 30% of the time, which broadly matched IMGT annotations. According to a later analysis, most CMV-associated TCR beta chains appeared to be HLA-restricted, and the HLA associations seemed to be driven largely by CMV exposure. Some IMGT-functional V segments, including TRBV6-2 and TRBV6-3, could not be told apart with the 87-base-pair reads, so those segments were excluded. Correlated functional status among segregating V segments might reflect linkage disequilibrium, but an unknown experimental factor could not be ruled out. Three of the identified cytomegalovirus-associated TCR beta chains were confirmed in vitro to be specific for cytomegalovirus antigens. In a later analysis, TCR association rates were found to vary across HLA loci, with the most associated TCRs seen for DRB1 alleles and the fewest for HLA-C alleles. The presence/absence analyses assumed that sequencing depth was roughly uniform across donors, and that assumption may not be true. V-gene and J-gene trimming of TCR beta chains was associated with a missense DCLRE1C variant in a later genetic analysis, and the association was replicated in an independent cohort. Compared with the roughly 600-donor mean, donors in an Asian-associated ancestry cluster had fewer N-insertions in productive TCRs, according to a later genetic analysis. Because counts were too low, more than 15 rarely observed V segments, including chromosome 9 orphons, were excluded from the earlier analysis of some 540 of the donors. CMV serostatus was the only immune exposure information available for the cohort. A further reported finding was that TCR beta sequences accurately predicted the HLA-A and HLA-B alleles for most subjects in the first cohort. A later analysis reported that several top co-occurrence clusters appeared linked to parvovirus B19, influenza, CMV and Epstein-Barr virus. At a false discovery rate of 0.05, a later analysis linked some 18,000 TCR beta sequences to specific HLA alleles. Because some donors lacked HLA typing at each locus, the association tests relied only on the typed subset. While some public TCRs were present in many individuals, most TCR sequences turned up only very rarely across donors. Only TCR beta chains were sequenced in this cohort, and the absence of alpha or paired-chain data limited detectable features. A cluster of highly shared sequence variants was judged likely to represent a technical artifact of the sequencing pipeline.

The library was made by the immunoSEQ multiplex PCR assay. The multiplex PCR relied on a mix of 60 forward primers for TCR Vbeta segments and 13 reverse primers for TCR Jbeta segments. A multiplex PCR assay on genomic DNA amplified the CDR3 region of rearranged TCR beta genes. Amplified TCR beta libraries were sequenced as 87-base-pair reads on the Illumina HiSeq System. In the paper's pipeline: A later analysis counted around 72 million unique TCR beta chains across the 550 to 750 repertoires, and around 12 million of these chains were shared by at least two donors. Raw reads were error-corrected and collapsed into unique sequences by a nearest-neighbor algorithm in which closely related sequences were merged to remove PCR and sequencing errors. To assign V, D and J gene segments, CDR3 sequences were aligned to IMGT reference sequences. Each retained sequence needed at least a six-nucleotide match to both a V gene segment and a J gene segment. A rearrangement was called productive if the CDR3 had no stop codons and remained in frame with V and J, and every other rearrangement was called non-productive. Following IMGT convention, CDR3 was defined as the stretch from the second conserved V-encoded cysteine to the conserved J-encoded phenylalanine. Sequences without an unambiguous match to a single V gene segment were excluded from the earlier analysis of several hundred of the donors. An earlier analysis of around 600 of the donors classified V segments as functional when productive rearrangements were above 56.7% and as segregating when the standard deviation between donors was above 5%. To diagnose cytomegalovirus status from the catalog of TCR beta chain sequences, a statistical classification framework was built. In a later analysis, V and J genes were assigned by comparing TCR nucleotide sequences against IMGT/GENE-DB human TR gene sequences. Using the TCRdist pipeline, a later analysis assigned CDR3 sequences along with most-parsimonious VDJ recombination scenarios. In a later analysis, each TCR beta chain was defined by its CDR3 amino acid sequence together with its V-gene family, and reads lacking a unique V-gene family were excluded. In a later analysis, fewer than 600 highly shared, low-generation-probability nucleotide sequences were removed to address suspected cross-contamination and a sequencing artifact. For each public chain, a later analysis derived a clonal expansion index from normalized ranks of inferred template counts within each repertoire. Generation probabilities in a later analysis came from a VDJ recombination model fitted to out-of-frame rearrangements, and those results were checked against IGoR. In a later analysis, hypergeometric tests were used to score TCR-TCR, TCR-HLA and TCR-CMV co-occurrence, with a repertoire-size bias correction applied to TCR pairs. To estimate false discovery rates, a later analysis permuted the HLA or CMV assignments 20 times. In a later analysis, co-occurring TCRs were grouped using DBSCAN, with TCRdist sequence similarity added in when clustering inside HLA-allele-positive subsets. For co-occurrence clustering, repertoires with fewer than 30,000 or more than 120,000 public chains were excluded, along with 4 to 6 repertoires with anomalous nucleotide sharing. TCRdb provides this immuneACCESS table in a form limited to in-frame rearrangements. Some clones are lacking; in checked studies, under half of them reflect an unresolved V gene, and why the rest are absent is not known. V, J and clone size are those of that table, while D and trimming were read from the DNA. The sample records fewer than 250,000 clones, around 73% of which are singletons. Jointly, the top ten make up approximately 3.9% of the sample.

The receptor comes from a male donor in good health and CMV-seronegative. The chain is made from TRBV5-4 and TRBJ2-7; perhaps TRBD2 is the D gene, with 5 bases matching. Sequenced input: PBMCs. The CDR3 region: CASSQVGAYEQYF. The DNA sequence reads TGTGCCAGCAGCCAAGTGGGAGCCTACGAGCAGTACTTC. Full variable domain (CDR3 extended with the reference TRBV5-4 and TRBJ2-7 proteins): ETGVTQSPTHLIKTRGQQVTLRCSSQSGHNTVSWYQQALGQGPQFIFQYYREEENGRGNFPPRFSGLQFPNYSSELNVNALELDDSALYLCASSQVGAYEQYFGPGTRLTVT.